This entry describes one TCR beta chain. Profiled with immunoSEQ multiplex PCR; TCRdb holds only in-frame clones, not every one. The sample includes some 200,000 clones, around 82% seen only once; the top ten take around 5.1%. The data were taken from a study of blood T cell repertoires in COVID-19. Study as a whole: COVID-19 samples, acute and convalescent, were from the United States, Italy and Spain.

This sequence originates from a woman in her 70s with acute or convalescent COVID-19. Sequences were obtained from peripheral blood.

In DNA, the CDR3 is TGTGCCAGCAGCTTAGGCGGGACAGACCGATATAGCAATCAGCCCCAGCATTTT. This encodes CASSLGGTDRYSNQPQHF. The rearrangement uses TRBV11-2 and TRBJ1-5; 7 bases fit TRBD1. Germline V gives CDR1 SGHAT, CDR2 FQNNGV. V gave up 1 base and J gave up 0 bases; unmatched junction bases: 9. The CDR3 has 18 residues.